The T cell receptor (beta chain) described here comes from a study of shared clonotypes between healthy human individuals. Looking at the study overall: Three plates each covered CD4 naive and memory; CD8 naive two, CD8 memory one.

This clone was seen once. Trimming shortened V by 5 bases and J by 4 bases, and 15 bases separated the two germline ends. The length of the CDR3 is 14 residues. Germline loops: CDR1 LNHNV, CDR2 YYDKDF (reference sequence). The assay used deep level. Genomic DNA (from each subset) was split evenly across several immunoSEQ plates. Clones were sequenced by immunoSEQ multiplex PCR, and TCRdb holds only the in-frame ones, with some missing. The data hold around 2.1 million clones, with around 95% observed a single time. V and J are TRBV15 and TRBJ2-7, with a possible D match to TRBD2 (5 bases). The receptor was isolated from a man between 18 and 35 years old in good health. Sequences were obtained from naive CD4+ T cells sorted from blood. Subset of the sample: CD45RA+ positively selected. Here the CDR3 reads CATSGRADSYEQYF. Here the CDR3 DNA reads TGTGCCACCAGCGGCCGCGCGGACTCTTACGAGCAGTACTTC.